This passage covers 28 T cell receptor beta chains from one sample sequenced in a study of a mutant IDH1 vaccine in newly diagnosed glioma. Antigen specificity for these receptors is unknown. Specified time point: week 35, safety follow-up. Alongside topical imiquimod, each dose of vaccine comprised 300 ug of mutant IDH1 20-mer peptide. Here immunoSEQ multiplex PCR was the method, and the copy in TCRdb shows in-frame clones only, minus some. This table has about 60,000 clones, around 85% appearing once. The sequencing used PBMCs, collected from a glioma patient whose treatment included an IDH1 peptide vaccine. The receptor set was obtained from a man aged 40-49 years with glioma.

Written as DNA, the CDR3 is TGTGCCAGCAGCTTGACAGGGGTCGAAAGGGCTTTCTTT. This translates into CASSLTGVERAFF. V gene TRBV7-3 combines with J gene TRBJ1-1; 8 positions match TRBD1. CDR3 length: 13 amino acids. Germline V gives CDR1 SGHTA, CDR2 FQGTGA. Trimming took 3 bases from V and 11 from J; bases not matched to a gene: 8.

The rearrangement joins TRBV6-6 to TRBJ1-4, with unresolved D. The length of the CDR3 is 12 residues. The V gene lost 7 bases and the J gene lost 5 bases, with 8 bases spanning the gap. CDR1 and CDR2 (germline): MNHNY, SVGAGI (reference sequence). The CDR3 region is CASTRPNEKLFF. The CDR3 DNA reads as TGTGCCAGCACTAGGCCGAATGAAAAACTGTTTTTT.

In DNA, the CDR3 is TGTGCCAGCAGTCCCCGGGGGGTCTACGAGCAGTACTTC. Its protein product is CASSPRGVYEQYF. V and J are TRBV5-4 and TRBJ2-7, with 7 nucleotides matching TRBD2. The germline gives CDR1 SGHNT, CDR2 YYREEE (reference sequence). The CDR3 covers 13 residues. V gave up 5 bases and J gave up 3 bases; unmatched junction bases: 5.

This rearrangement joins TRBV29-1 to TRBJ2-7; TRBD2 aligns across 9 bases. Germline loops: CDR1 SQVTM, CDR2 ANQGSEA. V trimming: 4 bases; J trimming: 4 bases; junction bases outside the gene matches: 8. The CDR3 runs 14 residues. The CDR3, as DNA: TGCAGCGTTGCCGGGACTAGCATCGCGTACGAGCAGTACTTC. This gives the protein CSVAGTSIAYEQYF.

This clone occurred a few times. The V call is TRBV5-1, the J call TRBJ2-1; perhaps TRBD1 as D (6 bases). The CDR3 totals 16 residues. Germline V gene data show CDR1 as SGHRS and CDR2 as YFSETQ. Trimming took off 0 bases at V and 4 bases at J, with 14 bases between the two ends. CDR3 loop: CASSLGQVVRYNEQFF. For the CDR3, the DNA is TGCGCCAGCAGCTTGGGACAGGTGGTCAGGTACAATGAGCAGTTCTTC. Drawing the rest from reference TRBV5-1 and TRBJ2-1, the complete variable domain is KAGVTQTPRYLIKTRGQQVTLSCSPISGHRSVSWYQQTPGQGLQFLFEYFSETQRNKGNFPGRFSGRQFSNSRSEMNVSTLELGDSALYLCASSLGQVVRYNEQFFGPGTRLTVL.

The chain links TRBV6-5 to TRBJ1-1; TRBD1 agrees at 11 bases. The trim removed 2 bases at V and 3 bases at J, leaving 2 bases unmatched. The CDR3 is 15 residues long. CDR1 and CDR2 (germline): MNHEY, SVGAGI. The CDR3 protein is CASSYGTGGDTEAFF. The CDR3 coding sequence is TGTGCCAGCAGTTACGGGACAGGGGGGGACACTGAAGCTTTCTTT.

The gene calls are TRBV7-3 and TRBJ2-1, with D possibly matching TRBD2 (5 bases). This CDR3 contains 14 residues. In germline, CDR1 is SGHTA, CDR2 FQGTGA. Trimming removed 5 bases from V and 8 bases from J, with 16 bases in between. The CDR3 is CASSPFGERDEQFF. The CDR3 DNA is TGTGCCAGCAGCCCGTTCGGGGAGCGCGATGAGCAGTTCTTC.

The chain employs TRBV7-6 and TRBJ2-7; D is undetermined. This CDR3 comprises 12 residues. Per the germline V gene, CDR1 is SGHVS and CDR2 is FNYEAQ. V gave up 1 base and J gave up 5 bases, with 6 bases separating them. The CDR3 DNA reads as TGTGCCAGCAGCTTAGTTCCCCACGAGCAGTACTTC. Its protein is CASSLVPHEQYF.

The V and J genes are TRBV14 and TRBJ2-5; D is possibly TRBD1 or TRBD2 (6 bases each). The germline V gene has CDR1 SGHDN and CDR2 FVKESK. The CDR3 sequence is 15 residues long. The ends were cut back, 1 base at V and 6 bases at J, with 15 bases in the middle. The CDR3 here is CASSQVTGRGQTQYF. CDR3 DNA sequence: TGTGCCAGCAGCCAAGTGACAGGTCGGGGGCAGACCCAGTACTTC.

The chain recombines TRBV10-3 with TRBJ2-7, with a tentative D call TRBD2 (6 bases). The V gene's germline CDR1 is ENHRY and CDR2 SYGVKD. Trimming cost V 7 bases and J 5 bases, with 18 bases left between them. The CDR3 is 14 residues long. The CDR3 DNA reads TGTGCCATCAACTTGGAGGGCTTGGGTAACGAGCAGTACTTC. It yields the protein CAINLEGLGNEQYF.

This chain links TRBV27 with TRBJ2-4, with a weak D call TRBD1 (6 bases). The CDR3 spans 14 residues. V was cut by 5 bases and J by 9 bases, with 17 bases left in between. Per the germline V gene, CDR1 is MNHEY and CDR2 is SMNVEV (reference sequence). DNA of the CDR3: TGTGCCAGCAGTCCAACAGGGACCGGAGGCATTCAGTACTTC. Protein sequence: CASSPTGTGGIQYF.

This chain connects TRBV5-1 to TRBJ2-1; the D call may be TRBD1 or TRBD2 (5 bases each). CDR1 and CDR2 from the germline V gene are SGHRS and YFSETQ. The V gene lost 0 bases and the J gene lost 8 bases, with 9 bases spanning the gap. The CDR3 is 13 amino acids. CDR3 sequence (DNA): TGCGCCAGCAGCTTGGCCGAGGGGTATGAGCAGTTCTTC. This translates into CASSLAEGYEQFF.

The chain carries TRBV11-2 and TRBJ1-1, with TRBD1 identical over 7 bases. This CDR3 is 14 amino acids long. Germline trimming cut 5 bases from V and 1 base from J; bases unmatched to any gene: 4. The germline V gene has CDR1 SGHAT and CDR2 FQNNGV. CDR3 protein: CASSLRDRNTEAFF. The DNA for the CDR3 is TGTGCCAGCAGCCTCAGGGACAGGAACACTGAAGCTTTCTTT.

The chain employs TRBV5-4 and TRBJ2-5; no reliable D call. Germline V gives CDR1 SGHNT, CDR2 YYREEE (reference sequence). Trimming left V 1 base short and J 1 base short, with 8 bases between. The CDR3 is made up of 14 amino acids. The CDR3 here is CASSLPPAQETQYF. CDR3 nucleotides: TGTGCCAGCAGCTTGCCTCCTGCCCAAGAGACCCAGTACTTC.

The V call is TRBV7-3, the J call TRBJ1-2; TRBD1 might be the D (5 bases). CDR1 and CDR2 from the germline V gene are SGHTA and FQGTGA. CDR3 length: 13 residues. Trimming removed 3 bases from V and 8 bases from J, with 13 bases in between. The CDR3 sequence is CASSLGRAGGYTF. CDR3 sequence (DNA): TGTGCCAGCAGCTTGGGCAGGGCAGGCGGCTACACCTTC.

The chain has TRBV28 and TRBJ1-1; a possible D gene is TRBD1 (5 bases). This CDR3 has 13 amino acids. The ends were cut back, 6 bases at V and 6 bases at J, with 14 bases in the middle. Looked up from germline, CDR1 is MDHEN and CDR2 is SYDVKM. In DNA, the CDR3 is TGTGCCAGCAGGCCCGGGGGGGTGGCTGAAGCTTTCTTT. Amino acids: CASRPGGVAEAFF.

The chain uses TRBV5-1 and TRBJ2-3; 10 nucleotides agree with TRBD2. V shed 4 bases, J shed 6 bases, and the junction held 5 bases outside the gene matches. Germline CDR1 reads SGHRS; CDR2 reads YFSETQ. This CDR3 is 14 amino acids long. In DNA form, the CDR3 reads TGCGCCAGCAGCCTGATGGGACTAGCGGATACGCAGTATTTT. It codes for CASSLMGLADTQYF.

J is TRBJ2-1 and V is TRBV18; the D gene is possibly TRBD2 (6 bases). This CDR3 has 15 amino acids. V lost 6 bases and J lost 0, with 12 bases in between. The V gene's germline CDR1 is KGHSH and CDR2 LQKENI. The CDR3 loop is CASSPLGGSYNEQFF. CDR3 DNA: TGTGCCAGCTCGCCCCTGGGGGGCTCCTACAATGAGCAGTTCTTC.

The chain links TRBV5-1 to TRBJ1-3; 8 nucleotides line up with TRBD1. The CDR3 is 17 residues long. Unmatched junction bases numbered 10, after V lost 3 bases and J lost 2 bases. Germline V lookup: CDR1 SGHRS, CDR2 YFSETQ. CDR3 coding DNA: TGCGCCAGCAGCTCTGAGGTCCTACAGGGGGCTGGAAACACCATATATTTT. Translating it yields CASSSEVLQGAGNTIYF.

This chain links TRBV2 with TRBJ2-2; 9 nucleotides line up with TRBD1. V gave up 4 bases and J gave up 6 bases; unmatched junction bases: 6. The germline gives CDR1 SNHLY, CDR2 FYNNEI. This CDR3 is built from 15 residues. DNA for the CDR3: TGTGCCAGCAGTGGGGACAGGGCGGGGGCCGGGGAGCTGTTTTTT. It is translated as CASSGDRAGAGELFF.

The chain couples TRBV9 to TRBJ2-1; a weak D match, TRBD2 (6 bases). Germline lookup yields CDR1 SGDLS and CDR2 YYNGEE. This CDR3 contains 15 residues. Between the trimmed V and J ends, which lost 0 bases and 4 bases, there was a span of 11 bases. CDR3 in DNA: TGTGCCAGCAGCGTAGAACGGGAGAAATACAATGAGCAGTTCTTC. Translation gives CASSVEREKYNEQFF. The variable domain in full, completed from reference TRBV9 and TRBJ2-1, reads DSGVTQTPKHLITATGQRVTLRCSPRSGDLSVYWYQQSLDQGLQFLIQYYNGEERAKGNILERFSAQQFPDLHSELNLSSLELGDSALYFCASSVEREKYNEQFFGPGTRLTVL.

This clone was recorded once. One end of the junction varies from germline; a read error may be responsible. This chain connects TRBV7-9 to TRBJ2-3; 7 positions agree with TRBD1. The CDR3 extends over 16 amino acids. CDR1 SEHNR and CDR2 FQNEAQ come from the germline V gene (reference sequence). CDR3 sequence (DNA): TGTGCCAGCAGCACACCAGGGGACAGACGCACATATACGCAGTATTTT. Translating gives CASSTPGDRRTYTQYF.

The chain carries TRBV11-3 and TRBJ2-1; the D call may be TRBD1 or TRBD2 (6 bases each). Looked up from germline, CDR1 is SGHNT and CDR2 is YENEEA. The CDR3 is 12 residues long. Trimming shortened V by 5 bases and J by 13 bases, and 15 bases separated the two germline ends. Here the CDR3 DNA reads TGTGCCAGCAGCCCCCCGGGGGCCTCTCAGTTCTTC. This encodes CASSPPGASQFF. Combining the CDR3 with reference TRBV11-3 and TRBJ2-1 gives the whole variable domain EAGVVQSPRYKIIEKKQPVAFWCNPISGHNTLYWYLQNLGQGPELLIRYENEEAVDDSQLPKDRFSAERLKGVDSTLKIQPAELGDSAVYLCASSPPGASQFFGPGTRLTVL.

DNA of the CDR3: TGTGCCAGCAGCTTCTATGGGGCCAACGTCCTGACTTTC. This sequence encodes CASSFYGANVLTF. This sequence joins TRBV7-2 and TRBJ2-6, with unresolved D. The CDR3 has 13 amino acids. Trimming took 3 bases from V and 3 from J, leaving 3 bases between them. From germline, CDR1 is SGHTA and CDR2 FQGNSA.

The V and J genes are TRBV15 and TRBJ2-5; 10 positions agree with TRBD1. The CDR3 loop spans 15 amino acids. Germline V CDR1 and CDR2: LNHNV, YYDKDF (reference sequence). V gave up 3 bases and J gave up 12 bases; unmatched junction bases: 13. The CDR3 DNA reads TGTGCCACCAGCAGGGAGACAGGGGGCGCTTTTATGAAGTACTTC. It translates to CATSRETGGAFMKYF. The variable domain in full, with the rest retrieved from reference TRBV15 and TRBJ2-5, is DAMVIQNPRYQVTQFGKPVTLSCSQTLNHNVMYWYQQKSSQAPKLLFHYYDKDFNNEADTPDNFQSRRPNTSFCFLDIRSPGLGDTAMYLCATSRETGGAFMKYFGPGTRLLVL.

This clone was counted a single time. V gene TRBV18 combines with J gene TRBJ1-1; D gene ambiguous. This CDR3 has 15 amino acids. V lost 3 bases and J 1 base, leaving 12 bases between the germline ends. Germline V gene lookup returns CDR1 KGHSH and CDR2 LQKENI. The CDR3 DNA reads as TGTGCCAGCTCACCGGGAAAAACGGGGAACACTGAAGCTTTCTTT. Translating it yields CASSPGKTGNTEAFF.

The chain has TRBV13 and TRBJ2-5, with D maybe TRBD2 (5 bases). Between the trimmed V and J ends, which lost 0 bases and 7 bases, there was a span of 9 bases. Germline V lookup: CDR1 PRHDT, CDR2 FYEKMQ (reference sequence). This CDR3 comprises 13 residues. CDR3 in amino acids: CASSLGLSGTQYF. CDR3 DNA sequence: TGTGCCAGCAGCTTAGGCCTAAGCGGGACCCAGTACTTC.

This chain connects TRBV14 to TRBJ2-5; possible D gene TRBD2, 5 bases. The CDR3 sequence is 14 residues long. V dropped 0 bases and J dropped 5 bases, with 10 bases sitting between them. Germline V gene lookup returns CDR1 SGHDN and CDR2 FVKESK. CDR3 DNA: TGTGCCAGCAGCCAAGATTCGGAGGAGGAGACCCAGTACTTC. Amino acid sequence: CASSQDSEEETQYF.